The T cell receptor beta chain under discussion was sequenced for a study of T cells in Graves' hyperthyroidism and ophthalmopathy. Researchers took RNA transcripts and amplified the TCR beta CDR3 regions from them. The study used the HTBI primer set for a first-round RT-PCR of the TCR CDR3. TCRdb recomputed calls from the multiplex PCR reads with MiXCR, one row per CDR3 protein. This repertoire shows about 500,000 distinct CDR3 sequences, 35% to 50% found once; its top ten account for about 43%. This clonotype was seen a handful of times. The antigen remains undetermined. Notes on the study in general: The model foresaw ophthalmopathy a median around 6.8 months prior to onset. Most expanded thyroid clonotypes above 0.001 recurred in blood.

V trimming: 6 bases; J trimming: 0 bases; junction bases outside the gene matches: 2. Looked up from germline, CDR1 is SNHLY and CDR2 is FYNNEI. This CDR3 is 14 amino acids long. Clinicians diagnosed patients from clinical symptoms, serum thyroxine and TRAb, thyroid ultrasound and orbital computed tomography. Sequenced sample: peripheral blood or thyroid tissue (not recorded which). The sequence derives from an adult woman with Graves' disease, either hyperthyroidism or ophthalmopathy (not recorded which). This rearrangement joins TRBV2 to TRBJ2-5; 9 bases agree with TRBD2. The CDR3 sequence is CASRTSGNQETQYF. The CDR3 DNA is TGTGCCAGCAGGACTAGCGGAAACCAAGAGACCCAGTACTTC. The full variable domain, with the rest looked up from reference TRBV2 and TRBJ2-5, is EPEVTQTPSHQVTQMGQEVILRCVPISNHLYFYWYRQILGQKVEFLVSFYNNEISEKSEIFDDQFSVERPDGSNFTLKIRSTKLEDSAMYFCASRTSGNQETQYFGPGTRLLVL.